One and the same sample provided the 26 T cell receptor beta chains below, sequenced in a study of OX40 agonist ivuxolimab in advanced cancers. Assay: immunoSEQ multiplex PCR; the TCRdb copy retains only in-frame clones and omits some. The data show 55,000 to 75,000 clones, about 88% seen once. Source: CD4+ or CD8+ T cells sorted from blood, taken in a trial of the OX40 agonist ivuxolimab. These receptors were collected from an adult with an advanced solid tumor such as melanoma, head and neck, liver or kidney cancer.

V usage is TRBV5-1 and J usage is TRBJ2-3; TRBD1 is a possible D gene (6 bases). The CDR3 runs to 14 residues. The germline V gene has CDR1 SGHRS and CDR2 YFSETQ. The V end was cut by 6 bases, the J end by 5 bases, with 16 bases between. DNA of the CDR3: TGCGCCAGCACCTTAGGGGGAGAGGGAGATACGCAGTATTTT. Amino acids: CASTLGGEGDTQYF.

This clone was found once. This chain uses TRBV5-8 with TRBJ2-7; TRBD1 agrees at 8 bases. The CDR3 runs to 15 residues. V lost 1 base, J lost 3 bases, and 6 bases stayed unmatched. Germline V gene lookup returns CDR1 SGHTS and CDR2 YDEGEE. In nucleotides, the CDR3 is TGTGCCAGCAGCTTGCGGTTTACAGGGGGCTACGAGCAGTACTTC. Translated, it gives CASSLRFTGGYEQYF.

The chain joins TRBV20-1 to TRBJ1-1; D possibly corresponds to TRBD1 (6 bases). The CDR3 consists of 11 residues. The germline gives CDR1 DFQATT, CDR2 SNEGSKA (reference sequence). The CDR3 DNA reads TGCGGCCCAGGGGCGCAATCTGAAGCTTTCTTT. Residues: CGPGAQSEAFF.

The genes are TRBV6-4 and TRBJ2-3; tentatively, D is TRBD1 (6 bases). Germline CDR1 MRHNA, CDR2 SNTAGT. Trimming left V 5 bases short and J 5 bases short, with 11 bases between. The CDR3 spans 13 residues. The CDR3 protein is CASSSQQGDTQYF. CDR3 DNA: TGTGCCAGCAGTTCACAACAGGGAGATACGCAGTATTTT.

The V gene is TRBV2, the J gene TRBJ2-4, with D unclear. V dropped 4 bases and J dropped 1 base, with 11 bases sitting between them. The germline gives CDR1 SNHLY, CDR2 FYNNEI. This CDR3 has 15 residues. CDR3 residues: CASSGDPPAKNIQYF. The CDR3 nucleotides read TGTGCCAGCAGTGGGGATCCCCCGGCCAAAAACATTCAGTACTTC.

This clone was counted once. This sequence joins TRBV5-1 and TRBJ2-1; D gene unclear. The germline V gene encodes CDR1 SGHRS and CDR2 YFSETQ. This CDR3 comprises 14 residues. Trimming pared 0 bases from V and 3 bases from J, leaving 7 bases between. Here the CDR3 DNA reads TGCGCCAGCAGCTTGGACTGGGTCTACAATGAGCAGTTCTTC. This sequence encodes CASSLDWVYNEQFF.

The chain links TRBV30 to TRBJ2-3; possible D gene TRBD2, 7 bases. CDR1 GTSNPN and CDR2 SVGIG come from the germline V gene (reference sequence). The CDR3 runs 14 residues. V gave up 0 bases and J gave up 5 bases, with 12 bases separating them. CDR3 in DNA: TGTGCCTGGAGTGTAGGGGGAGGGTTAGATACGCAGTATTTT. Translated: CAWSVGGGLDTQYF.

This sequence joins TRBV19 and TRBJ2-1, with TRBD2 identical over 10 bases. Looked up from germline, CDR1 is LNHDA and CDR2 is SQIVND (reference sequence). Losses at the gene ends were 3 bases for V and 8 bases for J; bases not matched to a gene: 10. This CDR3 has 16 residues. The CDR3 DNA follows: TGTGCCAGTAGTATTTTTCCGACTAGCGGGTGGCATGAGCAGTTCTTC. Its protein product is CASSIFPTSGWHEQFF.

The chain couples TRBV7-9 to TRBJ1-4; tentatively, D is TRBD1 (6 bases). The V and J ends lost 6 bases and 0 bases respectively, with 11 bases between them. The germline CDR1 and CDR2 sequences are SEHNR and FQNEAQ (reference sequence). This CDR3 is 15 amino acids long. The CDR3 protein is CASSRGQTTNEKLFF. The CDR3 DNA follows: TGTGCCAGCAGTCGTGGACAGACAACTAATGAAAAACTGTTTTTT.

V is TRBV28 and J is TRBJ1-5, with D hard to call. V was shortened by 3 bases and J by 0 bases, with 6 bases between the two germline ends. Germline CDR1 is MDHEN and CDR2 is SYDVKM. This CDR3 is 14 amino acids long. The CDR3 coding sequence is TGTGCCAGCAGTTTCCTATATAGCAATCAGCCCCAGCATTTT. The encoded protein is CASSFLYSNQPQHF.

V and J are TRBV29-1 and TRBJ1-4; D unclear. The CDR3 is 12 amino acids. CDR1 is SQVTM and CDR2 is ANQGSEA in the germline V gene. V was clipped by 5 bases and J by 7 bases, with 11 bases between them. The CDR3 loop reads CSVLITAEKLFF. CDR3 in DNA: TGCAGCGTTCTAATAACAGCTGAAAAACTGTTTTTT.

The count of this clone is one. This chain uses TRBV7-3 with TRBJ1-1; D possibly corresponds to TRBD1 (5 bases). Trimming shortened V by 0 bases and J by 6 bases, and 8 bases separated the two germline ends. The CDR3 contains 13 residues. Germline V gives CDR1 SGHTA, CDR2 FQGTGA. In DNA form, the CDR3 reads TGTGCCAGCAGCTTAACGGGGCGGCCTGAAGCTTTCTTT. Translating it yields CASSLTGRPEAFF.

The CDR3 loop reads CSVEEWGYTF. The CDR3 DNA reads TGCAGCGTTGAAGAGTGGGGCTACACCTTC. The rearrangement uses TRBV29-1 and TRBJ1-2, with no clear D. The CDR3 contains 10 residues. The V end was cut by 0 bases, the J end by 8 bases, with 4 bases between. Germline CDR1 is SQVTM and CDR2 is ANQGSEA.

The chain recombines TRBV19 with TRBJ2-5; D possibly uses TRBD1 or TRBD2 (7 bases each). The CDR3 runs to 14 residues. The V end was cut by 6 bases, the J end by 5 bases, with 16 bases between. Germline V gene lookup returns CDR1 LNHDA and CDR2 SQIVND (reference sequence). As DNA, the CDR3 is TGTGCCAGTAGCAGCGGGACAGACAGGGAGACCCAGTACTTC. Encoded protein: CASSSGTDRETQYF.

The rearrangement links TRBV2 to TRBJ2-3; D remains unclear. V shed 3 bases and J shed 2 bases, with 9 bases lying between them. Germline V gene data show CDR1 as SNHLY and CDR2 as FYNNEI. CDR3 length: 14 amino acids. As DNA, the CDR3 is TGTGCCAGCAGTGAGGGCAGCGTCACAGATACGCAGTATTTT. The encoded protein is CASSEGSVTDTQYF.

This chain joins TRBV7-6 and TRBJ2-7; TRBD1 agrees at 9 bases. The ends lost 5 bases at V and 6 bases at J; junction bases unmatched: 14. The CDR3 loop spans 16 amino acids. Germline-derived CDR1 and CDR2 are SGHVS and FNYEAQ. Here the CDR3 reads CASSERQGVALGEQYF. CDR3 nucleotides: TGTGCCAGCAGCGAGAGACAGGGGGTAGCCCTCGGCGAGCAGTACTTC.

V is TRBV28 and J is TRBJ2-3, with 7 bases that match TRBD2. The CDR3 sequence is 16 residues long. Germline loops: CDR1 MDHEN, CDR2 SYDVKM. Trimming took 4 bases from V and 1 from J; bases not matched to a gene: 8. The CDR3 protein is CASSWGRLAGTDTQYF. In DNA, the CDR3 is TGTGCCAGCAGTTGGGGGAGGCTAGCGGGCACAGATACGCAGTATTTT.

This rearrangement joins TRBV7-2 to TRBJ1-3; D is uncertain. Germline assignment: CDR1 SGHTA and CDR2 FQGNSA. Trimming took 5 bases from V and 1 from J, leaving 12 bases between them. The CDR3 is 15 residues long. The CDR3 region is CASSLEEGSGNTIYF. CDR3 DNA: TGTGCCAGCAGCCTAGAGGAGGGATCTGGAAACACCATATATTTT.

The V call is TRBV21-1, the J call TRBJ2-1; the D call in the table, TRBD2, was not verified against the DNA. TRBV21-1 represents a pseudogene. This CDR3 spans 15 amino acids. CDR3 nucleotides: TGTGCCAGCAGCACTCGGCCTAGCTCCTACAATGAGCAGTTCTTC. Translation gives CASSTRPSSYNEQFF.

The CDR3 bases are TGTGCCAGCAGCCAATGGACTCACTATGGCTACACCTTC. Its protein product is CASSQWTHYGYTF. The V gene is TRBV14, the J gene TRBJ1-2; D is unclear. Germline lookup yields CDR1 SGHDN and CDR2 FVKESK. Trimming removed 2 bases at V and 3 bases at J, with 7 bases between. This CDR3 comprises 13 residues. Combining the CDR3 with reference TRBV14 and TRBJ1-2 gives the whole variable domain EAGVTQFPSHSVIEKGQTVTLRCDPISGHDNLYWYRRVMGKEIKFLLHFVKESKQDESGMPNNRFLAERTGGTYSTLKVQPAELEDSGVYFCASSQWTHYGYTFGSGTRLTVV.

V usage is TRBV11-3 and J usage is TRBJ2-7; D may match TRBD1 or TRBD2 (5 bases each). Germline assignment: CDR1 SGHNT and CDR2 YENEEA. Between the trimmed V and J ends, which lost 3 bases and 6 bases, there was a span of 12 bases. This CDR3 comprises 13 residues. CDR3 region: CASSFGRESEQYF. The CDR3 region has the DNA TGTGCCAGCAGCTTCGGCAGGGAGAGCGAGCAGTACTTC.

This clone was seen ten or more times. The genes are TRBV7-9 and TRBJ2-3; the match to TRBD2 covers 8 bases. The junction had 9 bases not matched to a gene; V was cut back by 11 bases and J by 5 bases. This CDR3 comprises 13 residues. Germline lookup yields CDR1 SEHNR and CDR2 FQNEAQ (reference sequence). The CDR3 DNA is TGTGCCGGGGAGCGGGAGTTGGGAGATACGCAGTATTTT. Its translation: CAGERELGDTQYF.

The chain employs TRBV5-4 and TRBJ1-3, with D perhaps matching TRBD1 (5 bases). The CDR3 has 13 amino acids. Germline V CDR1 and CDR2: SGHNT, YYREEE (reference sequence). V shed 5 bases and J shed 4 bases, with 10 bases lying between them. The CDR3 reads CASRQEVGNTIYF. The CDR3 nucleotides read TGTGCCAGCAGACAGGAGGTGGGAAACACCATATATTTT.

This clone was observed once. The chain carries TRBV5-4 and TRBJ1-2; TRBD1 is a possible D gene (6 bases). Trimming took 2 bases from V and 5 from J, leaving 10 bases between them. This CDR3 is built from 13 residues. Germline loops: CDR1 SGHNT, CDR2 YYREEE (reference sequence). CDR3 region: CASSLQGVYGYTF. CDR3 DNA sequence: TGTGCCAGCAGCTTACAGGGAGTTTATGGCTACACCTTC. Full variable domain (remainder filled in from reference TRBV5-4 and TRBJ1-2): ETGVTQSPTHLIKTRGQQVTLRCSSQSGHNTVSWYQQALGQGPQFIFQYYREEENGRGNFPPRFSGLQFPNYSSELNVNALELDDSALYLCASSLQGVYGYTFGSGTRLTVV.

The V gene is TRBV28, the J gene TRBJ1-2; 7 bases are a match to TRBD1. Trimming cost V 7 bases and J 2 bases; bases outside gene matches: 4. Germline V lookup: CDR1 MDHEN, CDR2 SYDVKM. CDR3 size: 13 residues. CDR3 loop: CASTGTENYGYTF. The CDR3 region has the DNA TGTGCCAGCACAGGGACAGAGAACTATGGCTACACCTTC.

The chain joins TRBV27 to TRBJ1-4; no firm D call. Trimming removed 6 bases at V and 8 bases at J, with 16 bases between. The CDR3 length is 14 residues. Looked up from germline, CDR1 is MNHEY and CDR2 is SMNVEV (reference sequence). In nucleotides, the CDR3 is TGTGCCAGCAGAGCGAGTGGGCTCCAAGAAAAACTGTTTTTT. Translating it yields CASRASGLQEKLFF.